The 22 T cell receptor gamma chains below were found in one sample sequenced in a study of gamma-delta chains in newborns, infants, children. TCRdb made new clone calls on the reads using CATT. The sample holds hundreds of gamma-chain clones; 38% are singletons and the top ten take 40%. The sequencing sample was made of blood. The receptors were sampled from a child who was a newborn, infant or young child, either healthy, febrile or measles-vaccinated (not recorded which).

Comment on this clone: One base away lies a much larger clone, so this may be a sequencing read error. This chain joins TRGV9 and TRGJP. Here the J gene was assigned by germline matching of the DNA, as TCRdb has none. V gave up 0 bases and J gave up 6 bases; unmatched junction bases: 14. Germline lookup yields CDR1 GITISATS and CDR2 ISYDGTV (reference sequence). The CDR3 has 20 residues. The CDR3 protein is CALWEVQGNDRELGKKIKVF. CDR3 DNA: TGTGCCTTGTGGGAGGTGCAAGGGAACGACAGAGAGTTGGGCAAAAAAATCAAGGTATTT.

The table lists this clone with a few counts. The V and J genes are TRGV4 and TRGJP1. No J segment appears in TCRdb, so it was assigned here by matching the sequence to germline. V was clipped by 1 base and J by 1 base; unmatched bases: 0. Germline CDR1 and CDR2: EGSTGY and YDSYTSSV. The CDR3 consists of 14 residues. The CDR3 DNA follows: TGTGCCACCTGGGATGGTACCACTGGTTGGTTCAAGATATTT. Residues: CATWDGTTGWFKIF.

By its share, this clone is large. CDR3 DNA: TGTGCCACCTGGGATAAGGGGTATAAGAAACTCTTT. Its translation: CATWDKGYKKLF. The rearrangement links TRGV8 to TRGJ1 or TRGJ2. This CDR3 contains 12 residues. The ends lost 2 bases at V and 7 bases at J; junction bases unmatched: 5. From germline, CDR1 is VENAVY and CDR2 YDSYNSRV.

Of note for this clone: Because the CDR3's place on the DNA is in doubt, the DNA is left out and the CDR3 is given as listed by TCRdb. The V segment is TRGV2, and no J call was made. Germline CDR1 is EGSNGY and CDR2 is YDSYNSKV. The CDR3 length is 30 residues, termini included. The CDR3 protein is CASWDEIIRNSLAVEQHLLSQVSIGRIQHF.

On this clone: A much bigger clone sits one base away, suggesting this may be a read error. CDR3 bases: TGTGCCACCTGGGATGGGCCCACTGGTTGGTTCAGGATATTT. Amino acids: CATWDGPTGWFRIF. The V gene is given as TRGV4, and no J gene call is available. The CDR3 is made up of 14 amino acids. Germline V gene lookup returns CDR1 EGSTGY and CDR2 YDSYTSSV.

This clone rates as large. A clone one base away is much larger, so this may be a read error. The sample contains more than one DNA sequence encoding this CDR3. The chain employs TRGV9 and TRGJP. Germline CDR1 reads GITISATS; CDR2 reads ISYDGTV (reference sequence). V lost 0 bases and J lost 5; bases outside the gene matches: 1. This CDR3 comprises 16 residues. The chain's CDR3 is CALWEVEELGKKIKVF. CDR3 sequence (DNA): TGTGCCTTGTGGGAGGTGGAAGAGTTGGGCAAAAAAATCAAGGTATTT.

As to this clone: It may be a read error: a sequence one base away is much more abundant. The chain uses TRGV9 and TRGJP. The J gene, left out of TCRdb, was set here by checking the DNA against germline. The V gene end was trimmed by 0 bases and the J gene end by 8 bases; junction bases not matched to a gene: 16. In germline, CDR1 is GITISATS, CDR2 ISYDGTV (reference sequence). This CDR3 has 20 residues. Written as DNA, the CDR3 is TGTGCCTTGTGGGAGGTGCAAAGGAACGACAGAAAGTTGGGCAAAAAAATCAAGGTATTT. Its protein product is CALWEVQRNDRKLGKKIKVF.

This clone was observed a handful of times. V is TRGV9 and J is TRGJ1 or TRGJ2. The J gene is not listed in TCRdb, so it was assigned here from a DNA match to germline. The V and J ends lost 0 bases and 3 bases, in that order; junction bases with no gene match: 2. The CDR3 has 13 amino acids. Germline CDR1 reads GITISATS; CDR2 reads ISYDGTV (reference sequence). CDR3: CALWEVFYYKKLF. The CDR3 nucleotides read TGTGCCTTGTGGGAGGTGTTTTATTATAAGAAACTCTTT.

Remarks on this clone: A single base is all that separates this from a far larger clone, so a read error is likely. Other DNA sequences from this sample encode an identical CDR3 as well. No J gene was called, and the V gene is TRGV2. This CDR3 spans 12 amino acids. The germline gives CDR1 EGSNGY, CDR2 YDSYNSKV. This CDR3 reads CATWDSDWIKTF. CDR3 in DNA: TGTGCCACCTGGGATAGTGATTGGATTAAGACGTTT.

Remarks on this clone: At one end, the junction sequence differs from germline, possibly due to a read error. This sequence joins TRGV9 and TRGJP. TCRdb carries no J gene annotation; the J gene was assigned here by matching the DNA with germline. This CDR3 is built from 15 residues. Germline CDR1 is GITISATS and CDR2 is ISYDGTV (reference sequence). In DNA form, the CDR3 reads TGTGCCTCGTGGAATCAAGAGTTGGGCAAAAAAATCAAGGTATTT. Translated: CASWNQELGKKIKVF.

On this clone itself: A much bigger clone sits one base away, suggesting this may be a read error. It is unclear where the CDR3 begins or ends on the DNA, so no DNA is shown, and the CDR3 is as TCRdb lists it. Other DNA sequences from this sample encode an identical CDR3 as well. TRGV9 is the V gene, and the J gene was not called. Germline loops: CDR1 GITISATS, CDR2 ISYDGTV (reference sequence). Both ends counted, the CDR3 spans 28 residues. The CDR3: CALWEGRNSLAVEQHLLSQVSIGRIQHF.

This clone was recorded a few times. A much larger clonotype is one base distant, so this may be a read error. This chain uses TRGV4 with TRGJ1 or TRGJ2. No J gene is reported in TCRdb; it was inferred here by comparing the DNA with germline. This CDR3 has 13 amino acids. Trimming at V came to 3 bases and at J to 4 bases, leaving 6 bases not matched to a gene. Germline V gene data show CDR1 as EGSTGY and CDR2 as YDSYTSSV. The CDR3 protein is CATWDCAYYKKLF. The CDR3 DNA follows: TGTGCCACCTGGGATTGCGCCTATTATAAGAAACTCTTT.

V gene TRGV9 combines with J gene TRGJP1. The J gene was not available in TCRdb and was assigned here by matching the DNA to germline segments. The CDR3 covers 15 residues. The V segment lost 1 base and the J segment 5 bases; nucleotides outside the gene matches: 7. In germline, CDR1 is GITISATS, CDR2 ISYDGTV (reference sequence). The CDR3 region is CALWEVGATGWFKIF. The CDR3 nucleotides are TGTGCCTTGTGGGAGGTTGGTGCTACTGGTTGGTTCAAGATATTT.

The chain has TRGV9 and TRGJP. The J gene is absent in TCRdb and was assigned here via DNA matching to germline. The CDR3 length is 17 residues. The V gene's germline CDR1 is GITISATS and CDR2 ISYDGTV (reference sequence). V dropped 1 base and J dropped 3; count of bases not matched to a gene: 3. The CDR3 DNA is TGTGCCTTGTGGGAGGTAACGCAAGAGTTGGGCAAAAAAATCAAGGTATTT. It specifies CALWEVTQELGKKIKVF.

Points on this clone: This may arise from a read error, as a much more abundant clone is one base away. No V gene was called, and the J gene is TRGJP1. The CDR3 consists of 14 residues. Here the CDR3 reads CATWARDTGWFKIF. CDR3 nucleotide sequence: TGTGCCACCTGGGCCAGGGACACTGGTTGGTTCAAGATATTT.

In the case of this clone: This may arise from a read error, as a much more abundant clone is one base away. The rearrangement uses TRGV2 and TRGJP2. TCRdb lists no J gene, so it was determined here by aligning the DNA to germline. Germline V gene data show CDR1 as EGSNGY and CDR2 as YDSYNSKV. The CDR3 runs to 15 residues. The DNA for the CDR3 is TGTGCCACCTGGGGCGGGCCTAGTAGTGATTGGATCAAGACGTTT. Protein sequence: CATWGGPSSDWIKTF.

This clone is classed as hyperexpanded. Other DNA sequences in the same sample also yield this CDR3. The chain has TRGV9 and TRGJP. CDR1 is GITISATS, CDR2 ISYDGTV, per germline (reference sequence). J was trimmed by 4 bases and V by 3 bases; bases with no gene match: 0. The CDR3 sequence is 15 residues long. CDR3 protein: CALWEQELGKKIKVF. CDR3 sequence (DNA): TGTGCCTTGTGGGAGCAAGAGTTGGGCAAAAAAATCAAGGTATTT.

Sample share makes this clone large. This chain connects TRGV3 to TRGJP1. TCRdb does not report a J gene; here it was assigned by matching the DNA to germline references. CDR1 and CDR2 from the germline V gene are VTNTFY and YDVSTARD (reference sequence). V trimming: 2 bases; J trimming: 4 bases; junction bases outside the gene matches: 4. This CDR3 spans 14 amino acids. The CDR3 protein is CATWDKGTGWFKIF. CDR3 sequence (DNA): TGTGCCACCTGGGACAAAGGCACTGGTTGGTTCAAGATATTT.

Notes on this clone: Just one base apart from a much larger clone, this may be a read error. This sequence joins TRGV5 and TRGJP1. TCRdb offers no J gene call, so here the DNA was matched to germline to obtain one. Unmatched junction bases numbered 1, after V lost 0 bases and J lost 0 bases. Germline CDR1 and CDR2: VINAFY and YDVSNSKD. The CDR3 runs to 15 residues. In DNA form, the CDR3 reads TGTGCCACCTGGGACAGGTATACCACTGGTTGGTTCAAGATATTT. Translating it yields CATWDRYTTGWFKIF.

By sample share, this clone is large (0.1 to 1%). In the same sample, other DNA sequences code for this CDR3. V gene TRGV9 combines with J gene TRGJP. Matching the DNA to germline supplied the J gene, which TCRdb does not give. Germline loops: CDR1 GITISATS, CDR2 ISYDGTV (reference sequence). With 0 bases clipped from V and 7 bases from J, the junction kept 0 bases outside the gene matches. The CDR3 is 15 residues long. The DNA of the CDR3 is TGTGCCTTGTGGGAGGTGGAGTTGGGCAAAAAAATCAAGGTATTT. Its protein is CALWEVELGKKIKVF.

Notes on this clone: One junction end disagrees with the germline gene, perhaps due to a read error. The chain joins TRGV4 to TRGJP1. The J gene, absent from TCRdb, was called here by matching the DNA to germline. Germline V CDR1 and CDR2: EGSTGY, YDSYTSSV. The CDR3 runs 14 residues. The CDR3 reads CATRDGSTGWFKIF. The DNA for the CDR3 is TGTGCCACCCGGGATGGGTCCACTGGTTGGTTCAAGATATTT.

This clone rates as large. CDR3 DNA sequence: TGTGCCTTGTGGGAGGTGCGGGCGTTGGGCAAAAAAATCAAGGTATTT. Its protein product is CALWEVRALGKKIKVF. This rearrangement joins TRGV9 to TRGJP. Germline CDR1 GITISATS, CDR2 ISYDGTV (reference sequence). V shed 0 bases and J 9 bases; nucleotides not matched to a gene: 5. This CDR3 is 16 amino acids long.